The 25 T cell receptor beta chains listed next were all sequenced from one sample in a study of CD8 T cells in ankylosing spondylitis. General study points: A TCR beta motif of about 8 highly homologous variants seemed to mark ankylosing spondylitis blood.

TCRdb called the 5' RACE reads again in MiXCR, with one record for every CDR3 protein. The sample lists under 450,000 distinct CDR3 sequences, 17% occurring once. No cognate antigen is known for these TCRs. The sample was blood, either unsorted or a sorted T cell fraction (not recorded which). The receptors were gathered from a male donor with ankylosing spondylitis.

Only one count was recorded for this clonotype. The V gene is TRBV20-1, the J gene TRBJ1-2, with 7 nucleotides matching TRBD1. In germline, CDR1 is DFQATT, CDR2 SNEGSKA (reference sequence). The CDR3 contains 13 residues. J lost 3 bases, V lost 5 bases, and 6 bases had no gene match. The CDR3 DNA follows: TGCAGTGCTCCGACAGGGTTCGACTATGGCTACACCTTC. Its protein product is CSAPTGFDYGYTF.

This clonotype was detected a few times. The chain uses TRBV20-1 and TRBJ2-1; 7 bases line up with TRBD2. The V segment lost 4 bases and the J segment 4 bases; nucleotides outside the gene matches: 16. Germline values: CDR1 DFQATT, CDR2 SNEGSKA (reference sequence). The CDR3 consists of 17 residues. The CDR3 reads CSANPFEGGSTYNEQFF. As DNA, the CDR3 is TGCAGTGCTAACCCGTTTGAAGGCGGGAGTACTTACAATGAGCAGTTCTTC.

The CDR3 nucleotides are TGTGCCAGCAGGCCGACTAGCGGTAGCACAGATACGCAGTATTTT. Protein product: CASRPTSGSTDTQYF. The genes are TRBV2 and TRBJ2-3; TRBD2 matches at 9 bases. This CDR3 has 15 amino acids. Germline lookup yields CDR1 SNHLY and CDR2 FYNNEI. J lost 0 bases, V lost 6 bases, and 4 bases had no gene match.

The sample holds one count of this clonotype. The chain has TRBV20-1 and TRBJ2-7; the D is unclear. The CDR3 contains 12 residues. V lost 6 bases and J lost 0, with 9 bases in between. The germline CDR1 and CDR2 sequences are DFQATT and SNEGSKA (reference sequence). The CDR3 loop is CSAVPDSYEQYF. DNA for the CDR3: TGCAGTGCCGTCCCGGACTCCTACGAGCAGTACTTC.

This clonotype showed up just a few times. The chain carries TRBV20-1 and TRBJ1-6; no reliable D call. The germline CDR1 and CDR2 sequences are DFQATT and SNEGSKA (reference sequence). Trimming cost V 0 bases and J 7 bases, with 7 bases left between them. CDR3 length equals 13 residues. The CDR3 reads CSARDSANSPLHF. DNA of the CDR3: TGCAGTGCTAGAGATTCAGCAAATTCACCCCTCCACTTT.

At least ten counts were recorded for this clonotype. V is TRBV7-2 and J is TRBJ1-1; D ambiguous. The CDR3 loop spans 15 amino acids. Germline V gives CDR1 SGHTA, CDR2 FQGNSA. V lost 3 bases and J lost 0, with 11 bases in between. In nucleotides, the CDR3 is TGTGCCAGCAGCTTTTGGTACAGCATGAACACTGAAGCTTTCTTT. Its translation: CASSFWYSMNTEAFF.

V usage is TRBV6-5 and J usage is TRBJ2-1, with a tentative D call TRBD1 (6 bases). CDR1 and CDR2 from the germline V gene are MNHEY and SVGAGI. This CDR3 contains 15 residues. Deletions cut 4 bases from V and 7 bases from J, with 17 bases between. This CDR3 is CASSLAAGELNEQFF. The CDR3 region has the DNA TGTGCCAGCAGTTTGGCGGCAGGGGAACTTAATGAGCAGTTCTTC.

The CDR3 bases are TGTGCCAGCAGCTTAATGGCAGGGGGTTACGAGCAGTACTTC. Translating it yields CASSLMAGGYEQYF. The rearrangement links TRBV7-9 to TRBJ2-7; 7 nucleotides align to TRBD1. Germline V gene sequence: CDR1 SEHNR, CDR2 FQNEAQ (reference sequence). This CDR3 comprises 14 residues. Trimming at V came to 2 bases and at J to 4 bases, leaving 5 bases not matched to a gene.

A single count supports this clonotype. The chain couples TRBV7-3 to TRBJ1-1; TRBD1 might be the D (5 bases). V was clipped by 5 bases and J by 1 base, with 11 bases between them. The CDR3 runs to 14 residues. From germline, CDR1 is SGHTA and CDR2 FQGTGA. The CDR3 DNA is TGTGCCAGCAGCCCGATACAGGAGAACACTGAAGCTTTCTTT. This encodes CASSPIQENTEAFF.

The V call is TRBV2, the J call TRBJ1-1; D remains unclear. The CDR3 spans 13 residues. Germline assignment: CDR1 SNHLY and CDR2 FYNNEI. The germline V and J ends were trimmed by 6 bases and 0 bases, with 8 bases remaining between them. CDR3 nucleotide sequence: TGTGCCAGCAGCATATACTTGAACACTGAAGCTTTCTTT. Translated, it gives CASSIYLNTEAFF.

A few counts support this clonotype. As DNA, the CDR3 is TGCGCCAGCAGCTCCGGGACTAGCAAGAGCTACGAGCAGTACTTC. This translates into CASSSGTSKSYEQYF. The J gene is TRBJ2-7, the V gene TRBV5-1, with 9 positions matching TRBD2. The germline gives CDR1 SGHRS, CDR2 YFSETQ. The CDR3 runs to 15 residues. V dropped 3 bases and J dropped 3; count of bases not matched to a gene: 7.

A few counts support this clonotype. The V and J genes are TRBV5-1 and TRBJ1-1; D gene unclear. Germline V lookup: CDR1 SGHRS, CDR2 YFSETQ. The CDR3 length is 14 residues. With 1 base removed from V and 6 bases from J, the gap between germline ends came to 13 bases. CDR3 nucleotides: TGCGCCAGCAGCTTGATAAGCCCCGGCGCTGAAGCTTTCTTT. As protein: CASSLISPGAEAFF.

The rearrangement joins TRBV11-1 to TRBJ2-7, with 7 nucleotides matching TRBD1. This CDR3 spans 16 amino acids. Trimming took 5 bases from V and 2 from J; bases not matched to a gene: 12. Germline CDR1 and CDR2: SGHAT and FQDESV (reference sequence). The CDR3 nucleotides are TGTGCCAGCAGCGGATACTTCGGGACAGCAACCTACGAGCAGTACTTC. It codes for CASSGYFGTATYEQYF.

In this sample, this clonotype turned up many times. V gene TRBV2 combines with J gene TRBJ2-1; 9 nucleotides align to TRBD1. V lost 0 bases, J lost 5 bases, and 8 bases stayed unmatched. Germline V gene lookup returns CDR1 SNHLY and CDR2 FYNNEI. The CDR3 loop spans 17 amino acids. CDR3 protein: CASSEALIQGAHNEQFF. CDR3 DNA: TGTGCCAGCAGTGAAGCGCTAATACAGGGGGCCCACAATGAGCAGTTCTTC.

This clonotype was counted a few times. The chain joins TRBV20-1 to TRBJ2-7; D gene ambiguous. Germline-derived CDR1 and CDR2 are DFQATT and SNEGSKA (reference sequence). The CDR3 has 16 residues. V lost 0 bases to trimming and J lost 3 bases, with 18 bases between them. The CDR3 DNA reads as TGCAGTGCTAGAGATGGAGTAAGGCTACACCTCTACGAGCAGTACTTC. Translating it yields CSARDGVRLHLYEQYF.

The rearrangement joins TRBV4-3 to TRBJ2-7, with no clear D. This CDR3 has 8 amino acids. CDR1 and CDR2 from the germline V gene are LGHNA and YSLEER. V was trimmed by 8 bases and J by 4 bases, leaving 0 bases between them. CDR3 coding DNA: TGCGCCAGCTACGAGCAGTACTTC. Its protein product is CASYEQYF.

The CDR3 region has the DNA TGTGCCAGCAGCCTAGGGGGGGCCCGGCATAGCACAGATACGCAGTATTTT. This codes for CASSLGGARHSTDTQYF. This chain links TRBV28 with TRBJ2-3, with TRBD2 as a possible D gene (7 bases). The CDR3 covers 17 residues. Germline CDR1 is MDHEN and CDR2 is SYDVKM. Trimming stripped 6 bases from V and 0 bases from J, with 19 bases between.

In this sample, this clonotype turned up many times. The gene calls are TRBV12-3 or TRBV12-4 and TRBJ1-1; the D is unclear. The CDR3 sequence is 14 residues long. Trimming pared 3 bases from V and 1 base from J, leaving 9 bases between. CDR3 sequence (DNA): TGTGCCAGCAGTTTCAAGGGTGGGAACACTGAAGCTTTCTTT. Its translation is CASSFKGGNTEAFF.

V is TRBV29-1 and J is TRBJ2-3; 8 bases map to TRBD2. The germline CDR1 and CDR2 sequences are SQVTM and ANQGSEA. J gave up 3 bases and V 3 bases, and 8 bases lay outside the gene matches. The CDR3 is 15 residues long. CDR3 nucleotide sequence: TGCAGCGTTGATGGGGTTAGCGGGATAACAGATACGCAGTATTTT. Translating it yields CSVDGVSGITDTQYF.

The J gene is TRBJ1-1, the V gene TRBV3-1; D unresolved. V was shortened by 0 bases and J by 1 base, with 6 bases between the two germline ends. Germline V lookup: CDR1 LGHDT, CDR2 YNNKEL (reference sequence). This CDR3 contains 14 residues. The CDR3 loop is CASSQDSWNTEAFF. The DNA of the CDR3 is TGTGCCAGCAGCCAAGATTCTTGGAACACTGAAGCTTTCTTT.

The J gene is TRBJ2-3, the V gene TRBV20-1; D tentatively reads TRBD1 or TRBD2 (6 bases each). The length of the CDR3 is 13 residues. The V gene's germline CDR1 is DFQATT and CDR2 SNEGSKA (reference sequence). The DNA for the CDR3 is TGCAGCCAGAGGGGGGCATACCCAAATACGCAGTATTTT. Translating gives CSQRGAYPNTQYF.

This clonotype has more than one count but fewer than ten. The genes are TRBV15 and TRBJ1-1; 7 nucleotides align to TRBD1. The CDR3 sequence is 17 residues long. Trimming cost V 1 base and J 0 bases; bases outside gene matches: 8. Germline V gene data show CDR1 as LNHNV and CDR2 as YYDKDF (reference sequence). CDR3 region: CATSRGGGRGMNTEAFF. CDR3 bases: TGTGCCACCAGCAGAGGAGGGGGCAGGGGAATGAACACTGAAGCTTTCTTT.

The gene calls are TRBV6-1 and TRBJ2-7; D is uncertain. CDR1 and CDR2 from the germline V gene are MNHNS and SASEGT. Trimming pared 8 bases from V and 5 bases from J, leaving 22 bases between. This CDR3 has 15 residues. CDR3 DNA sequence: TGTGCCAGCTGGGCGGCGACGGTCGATAAGAACGAGCAGTACTTC. It is translated as CASWAATVDKNEQYF.

This clonotype was detected a few times. The chain joins TRBV9 to TRBJ1-1; possible D gene TRBD1, 5 bases. Between the trimmed V and J ends, which lost 3 bases and 0 bases, there was a span of 12 bases. Germline V lookup: CDR1 SGDLS, CDR2 YYNGEE. There are 15 residues in the CDR3. The CDR3 DNA reads TGTGCCAGCAGCGCCAGACAGAACATGAACACTGAAGCTTTCTTT. It codes for CASSARQNMNTEAFF.

V is TRBV20-1 and J is TRBJ2-2; D assignment may be TRBD1 or TRBD2 (5 bases each). Germline CDR1 and CDR2: DFQATT and SNEGSKA (reference sequence). V was shortened by 6 bases and J by 3 bases, with 8 bases between the two germline ends. The CDR3 is made up of 12 amino acids. The DNA for the CDR3 is TGCAGTGCGGGGGAATACACCGGGGAGCTGTTTTTT. Its translation: CSAGEYTGELFF.